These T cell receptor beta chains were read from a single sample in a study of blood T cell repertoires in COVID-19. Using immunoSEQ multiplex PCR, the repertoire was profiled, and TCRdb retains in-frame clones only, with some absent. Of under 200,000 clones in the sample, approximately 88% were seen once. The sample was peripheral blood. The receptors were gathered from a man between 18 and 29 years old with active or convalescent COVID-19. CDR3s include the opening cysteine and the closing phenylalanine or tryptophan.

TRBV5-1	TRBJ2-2	CASNRQGKDTGELFF
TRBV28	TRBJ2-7	CASSIVQGIHEQYF
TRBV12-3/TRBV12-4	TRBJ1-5	CASKQTSNQPQHF
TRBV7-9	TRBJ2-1	CASRSLSNEQFF
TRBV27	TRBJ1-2	CASSPAGSNYGYTF
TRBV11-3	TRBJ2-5	CASSLGGRGMETQYF
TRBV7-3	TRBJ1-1	CASSLSGTDTEAFF
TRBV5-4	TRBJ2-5	CASSSPGTGPEETQYF
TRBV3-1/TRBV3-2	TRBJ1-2	CASSQDFSGYTF
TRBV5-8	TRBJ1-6	CASSLMGRGGGSPLHF
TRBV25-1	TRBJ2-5	CASSAQTGGGETQYF
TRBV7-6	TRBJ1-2	CASSADNNYGYTF
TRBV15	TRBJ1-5	CATSPFRDKRNQPQHF
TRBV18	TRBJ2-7	CASSPETGTNEQYF
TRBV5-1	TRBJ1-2	CASSLAGYGYTF
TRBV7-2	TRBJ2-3	CASSLLAGSDTQYF
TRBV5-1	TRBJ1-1	CASSPYGNTEAFF
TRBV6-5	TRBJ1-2	CASSYKRQDYGYTF
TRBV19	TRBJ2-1	CASSIDWGDEQFF
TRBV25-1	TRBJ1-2	CASSEFIEGNYGYTF
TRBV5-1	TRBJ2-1	CASSFDTSARHNEQFF
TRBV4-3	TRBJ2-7	CASSQDPGPTSGRSYEQYF
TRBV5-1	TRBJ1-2	CASSLTGGDGYTF
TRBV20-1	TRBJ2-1	CSASYSLSEQFF
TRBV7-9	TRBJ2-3	CASSFPGQKTSTDTQYF
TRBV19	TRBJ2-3	CASRSTGGVYTQYF
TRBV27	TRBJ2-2	CASSPRTYTGELFF
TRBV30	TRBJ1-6	CAWREKGFYNSPLHF
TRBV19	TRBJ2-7	CASSPGLGTYEQYF
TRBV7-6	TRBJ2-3	CASSSNPGLAGDTQYF
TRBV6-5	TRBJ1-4	CASSYSSGDEKLFF
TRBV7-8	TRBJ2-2	CASSFPRTSENTGELFF
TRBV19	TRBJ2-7	CASSIWSSWGTIPYEQYF
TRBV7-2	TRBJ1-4	CASSSFSTGPREKLFF
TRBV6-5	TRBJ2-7	CASSSPREQYF
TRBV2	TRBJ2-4	CASSVISNIQYF
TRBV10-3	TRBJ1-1	CAISPGTGLQGSEAFF
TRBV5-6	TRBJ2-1	CASSLIVQTYNEQFF
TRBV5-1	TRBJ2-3	CASSSRSGSTDTQYF
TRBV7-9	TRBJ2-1	CASSFPGNNEQFF
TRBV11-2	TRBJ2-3	CASSPGLAGVSPTDTQYF
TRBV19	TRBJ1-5	CASSTTGTDQPQHF
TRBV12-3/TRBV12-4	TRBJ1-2	CASSLQAPYGYTF
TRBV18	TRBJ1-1	CASSWVPIAGPTNTEAFF
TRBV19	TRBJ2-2	CASSLNREDGELFF